This section outlines one TCR beta chain sequence together with its context. TCR beta CDR3 regions were amplified from RNA. First-round RT-PCR with HTBI primers amplified the TCR CDR3 region. One entry per CDR3 protein results from TCRdb running MiXCR on the multiplex PCR reads. Of hundreds of thousands of distinct CDR3 sequences in the sample, over 35% were seen once. The data were taken from a study of T cells in Graves' hyperthyroidism and ophthalmopathy. Germline CDR1 SQVTM, CDR2 ANQGSEA. The V end was cut by 5 bases, the J end by 5 bases, with 10 bases between. This CDR3 is 11 amino acids long. The receptor was isolated from a man in his late teens or twenties with Graves' hyperthyroidism. J is TRBJ2-7 and V is TRBV29-1; D may be TRBD1 or TRBD2 (5 bases each). Input material: blood. The CDR3, as DNA: TGCAGCGTTTCCGGGACGGACGAGCAGTACTTC. Translating it yields CSVSGTDEQYF.